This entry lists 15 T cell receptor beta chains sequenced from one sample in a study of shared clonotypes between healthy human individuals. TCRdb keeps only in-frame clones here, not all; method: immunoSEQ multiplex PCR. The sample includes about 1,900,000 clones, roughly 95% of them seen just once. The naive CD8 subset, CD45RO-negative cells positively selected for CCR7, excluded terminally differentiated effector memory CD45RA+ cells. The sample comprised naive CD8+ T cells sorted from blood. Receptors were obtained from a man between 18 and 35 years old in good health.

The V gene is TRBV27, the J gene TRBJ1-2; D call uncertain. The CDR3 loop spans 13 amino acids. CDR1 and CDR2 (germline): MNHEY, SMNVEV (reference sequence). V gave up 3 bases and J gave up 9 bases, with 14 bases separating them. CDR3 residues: CASSLDGSDSYTF. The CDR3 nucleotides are TGTGCCAGCAGTTTGGATGGGTCCGATAGCTACACCTTC.

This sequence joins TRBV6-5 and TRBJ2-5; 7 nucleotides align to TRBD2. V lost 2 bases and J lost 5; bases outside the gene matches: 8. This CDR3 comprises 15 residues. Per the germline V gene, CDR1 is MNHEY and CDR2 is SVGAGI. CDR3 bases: TGTGCCAGCAGTTACCTCGCGGGGGTTGGTGAGACCCAGTACTTC. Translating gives CASSYLAGVGETQYF.

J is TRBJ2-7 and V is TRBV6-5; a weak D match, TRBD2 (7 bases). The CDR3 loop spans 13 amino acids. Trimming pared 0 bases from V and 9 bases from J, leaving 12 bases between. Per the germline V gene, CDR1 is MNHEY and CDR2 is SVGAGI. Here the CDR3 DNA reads TGTGCCAGCAGTTACTCAGGGGGGGCAGGGCAGTACTTC. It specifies CASSYSGGAGQYF.

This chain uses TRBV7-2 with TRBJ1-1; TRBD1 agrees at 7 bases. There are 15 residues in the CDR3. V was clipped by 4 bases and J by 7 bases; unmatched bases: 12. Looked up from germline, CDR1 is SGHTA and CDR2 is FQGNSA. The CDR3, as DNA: TGTGCCAGCAGCTCACTACAGGGGCAATTGATTGAAGCTTTCTTT. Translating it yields CASSSLQGQLIEAFF. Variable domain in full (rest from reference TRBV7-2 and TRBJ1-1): GAGVSQSPSNKVTEKGKDVELRCDPISGHTALYWYRQSLGQGLEFLIYFQGNSAPDKSGLPSDRFSAERTGGSVSTLTIQRTQQEDSAVYLCASSSLQGQLIEAFFGQGTRLTVV.

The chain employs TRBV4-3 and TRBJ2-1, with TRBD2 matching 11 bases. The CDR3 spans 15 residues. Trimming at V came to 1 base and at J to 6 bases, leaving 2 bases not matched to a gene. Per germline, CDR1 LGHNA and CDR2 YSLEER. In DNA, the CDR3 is TGCGCCAGCAGCCAAGGACTAGCGGGAACCAATGAGCAGTTCTTC. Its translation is CASSQGLAGTNEQFF.

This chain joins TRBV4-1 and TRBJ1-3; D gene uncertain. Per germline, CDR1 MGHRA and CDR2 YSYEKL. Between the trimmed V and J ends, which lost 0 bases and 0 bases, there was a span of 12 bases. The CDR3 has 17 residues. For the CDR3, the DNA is TGCGCCAGCAGCCAAGATCTGATAGGGAGCTCTGGAAACACCATATATTTT. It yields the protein CASSQDLIGSSGNTIYF.

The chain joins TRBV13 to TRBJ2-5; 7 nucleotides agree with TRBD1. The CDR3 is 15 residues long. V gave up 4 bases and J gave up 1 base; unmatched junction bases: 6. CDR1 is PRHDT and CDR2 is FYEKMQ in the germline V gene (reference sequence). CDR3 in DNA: TGTGCCAGCAGCTCAGACAGGGTTTCCCAAGAGACCCAGTACTTC. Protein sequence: CASSSDRVSQETQYF.

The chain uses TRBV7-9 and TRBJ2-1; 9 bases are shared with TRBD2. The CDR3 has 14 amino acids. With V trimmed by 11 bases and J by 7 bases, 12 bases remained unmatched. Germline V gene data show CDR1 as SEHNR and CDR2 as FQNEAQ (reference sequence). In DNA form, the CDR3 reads TGTGCCTCGATCGCGGGGGGGCCAAGGAATGAGCAGTTCTTC. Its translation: CASIAGGPRNEQFF. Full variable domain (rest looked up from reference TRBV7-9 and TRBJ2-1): DTGVSQNPRHKITKRGQNVTFRCDPISEHNRLYWYRQTLGQGPEFLTYFQNEAQLEKSRLLSDRFSAERPKGSFSTLEIQRTEQGDSAMYLCASIAGGPRNEQFFGPGTRLTVL.

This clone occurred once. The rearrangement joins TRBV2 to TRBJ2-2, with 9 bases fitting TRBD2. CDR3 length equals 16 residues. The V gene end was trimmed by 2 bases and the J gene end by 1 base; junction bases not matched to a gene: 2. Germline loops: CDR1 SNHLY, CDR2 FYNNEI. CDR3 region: CASSETSGWNTGELFF. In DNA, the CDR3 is TGTGCCAGCAGTGAAACTAGCGGGTGGAACACCGGGGAGCTGTTTTTT.

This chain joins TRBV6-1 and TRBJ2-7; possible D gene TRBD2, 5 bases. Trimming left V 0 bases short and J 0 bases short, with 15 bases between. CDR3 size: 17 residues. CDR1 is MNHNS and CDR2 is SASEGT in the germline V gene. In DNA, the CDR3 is TGTGCCAGCAGTGAAGCCCCGGGTGTTGGGAGCTCCTACGAGCAGTACTTC. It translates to CASSEAPGVGSSYEQYF.

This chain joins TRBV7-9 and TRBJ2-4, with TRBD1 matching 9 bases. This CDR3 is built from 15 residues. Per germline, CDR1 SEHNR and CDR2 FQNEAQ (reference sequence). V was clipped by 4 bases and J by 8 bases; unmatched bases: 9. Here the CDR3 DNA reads TGTGCCAGCAGCTCGGACAGGGGTTCCTCGGACATTCAGTACTTC. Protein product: CASSSDRGSSDIQYF.

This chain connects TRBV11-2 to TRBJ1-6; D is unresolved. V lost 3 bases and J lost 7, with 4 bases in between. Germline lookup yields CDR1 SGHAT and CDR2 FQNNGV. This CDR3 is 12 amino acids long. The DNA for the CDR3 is TGTGCCAGCAGCTTTTGGAATTCACCCCTCCACTTT. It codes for CASSFWNSPLHF.

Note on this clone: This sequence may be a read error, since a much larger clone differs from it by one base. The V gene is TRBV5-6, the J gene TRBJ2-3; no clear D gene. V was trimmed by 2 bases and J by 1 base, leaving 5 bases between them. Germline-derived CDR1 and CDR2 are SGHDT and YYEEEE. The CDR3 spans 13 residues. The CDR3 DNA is TGTGCCAGCAGCTTAAGCGGCACAGATACGCAGTATTTT. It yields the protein CASSLSGTDTQYF.

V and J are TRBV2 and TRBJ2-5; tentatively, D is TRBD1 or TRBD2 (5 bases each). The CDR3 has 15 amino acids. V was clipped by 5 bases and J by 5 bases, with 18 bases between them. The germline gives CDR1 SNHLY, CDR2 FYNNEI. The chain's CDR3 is CASSSSSGTGETQYF. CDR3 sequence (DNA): TGTGCCAGCAGTTCATCCTCCGGGACGGGGGAGACCCAGTACTTC.

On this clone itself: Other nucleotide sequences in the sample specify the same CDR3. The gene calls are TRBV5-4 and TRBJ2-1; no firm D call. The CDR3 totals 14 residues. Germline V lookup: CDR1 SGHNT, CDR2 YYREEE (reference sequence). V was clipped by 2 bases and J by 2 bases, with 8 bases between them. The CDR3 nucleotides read TGTGCCAGCAGCTTTGGTCAGCCCTACAATGAGCAGTTCTTC. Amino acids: CASSFGQPYNEQFF.